A selection of T cell receptor beta chains follows, all from one sample in a study of blood T cell repertoires in COVID-19. Clones were read by immunoSEQ multiplex PCR, and TCRdb kept only the in-frame ones, dropping some. This sample has under 95,000 clones, with around 78% found just once. Material: peripheral blood. The source is a human donor in a cohort sampled during active COVID-19. The CDR3 runs from the conserved cysteine through the conserved F or W. A D gene is named only where the DNA matches it firmly. Size is stated for part of the rows, as once, few or many counts, or as a class when the clone is expanded.

>TRBJ2-1|-|TRBV5-1|TRBD2
CASSAAAGLAGGNEQFF
TGCGCCAGCAGCGCGGCCGCGGGACTAGCGGGAGGAAATGAGCAGTTCTTC
>TRBJ1-1|-|TRBV18|TRBD1
CASSPRAGGSVNTEAFF
TGTGCCAGCTCACCACGTGCAGGGGGCTCGGTGAACACTGAAGCTTTCTTT
>TRBJ2-7|-|TRBV9|-
CASSVGLVSYEQYF
TGTGCCAGCAGCGTAGGGCTTGTATCCTACGAGCAGTACTTC
>TRBJ2-7|once|TRBV18|-
CASSPDSYEQYF
TGTGCCAGCTCACCGGACAGCTACGAGCAGTACTTC
>TRBJ2-3|few|TRBV19|-
CASSPRTDTQYF
TGTGCCAGTAGTCCTAGAACGGATACGCAGTATTTT
>TRBJ2-7|many|TRBV9|TRBD1
CASSVQGVPYEQYF
TGTGCCAGCAGCGTGCAGGGGGTTCCCTACGAGCAGTACTTC
>TRBJ2-3|once|TRBV21-1|-
CASSKVGRGENTDTQYF
TGTGCCAGCAGCAAAGTCGGGCGGGGGGAAAACACAGATACGCAGTATTTT
>TRBJ2-4|-|TRBV7-2|-
CASSLPSKNIQYF
TGTGCCAGCAGCTTACCATCCAAAAACATTCAGTACTTC
>TRBJ2-7|-|TRBV6-5|-
CASRPTSGEQYF
TGTGCCAGCAGGCCTACTAGTGGAGAGCAGTACTTC
>TRBJ2-7|-|TRBV18|TRBD2
CASSPPSGGAGEQYF
TGTGCCAGCTCACCACCCAGCGGGGGGGCCGGCGAGCAGTACTTC
>TRBJ2-3|-|TRBV13|TRBD1
CASSHGKQGVTDTQYF
TGTGCCAGCAGCCATGGGAAACAGGGGGTCACAGATACGCAGTATTTT
>TRBJ2-7|-|TRBV5-1|TRBD1
CASSLAGRQGARYEQYF
TGCGCCAGCAGCTTGGCTGGACGACAGGGGGCGCGCTACGAGCAGTACTTC